This T cell receptor (beta chain) was profiled in a study of CD8 T cells in ankylosing spondylitis. The length of the CDR3 is 15 residues. The germline gives CDR1 SGHRS, CDR2 YFSETQ. Trimming cost V 4 bases and J 0 bases; bases outside gene matches: 3. TCRdb re-called the 5' RACE reads through MiXCR, storing one row per CDR3 protein. The sample consists of more than 600,000 distinct CDR3 sequences, 15% to 20% of them appearing once. Study observations and caveats: Typical of ankylosing spondylitis blood, it appeared, was a TCR beta motif of under 10 highly homologous variants.

In this sample, this clonotype turned up a few times. Its specificity is not known. The origin of this receptor is a male donor with ankylosing spondylitis. This chain joins TRBV5-1 and TRBJ2-1, with 8 bases lining up with TRBD2. What was sequenced was blood, either unsorted or a sorted T cell fraction (not recorded which). CDR3 coding DNA: TGCGCCAGCAGCGTTAGCGGGACCTCCTACAATGAGCAGTTCTTC. Protein sequence: CASSVSGTSYNEQFF.